These 18 T cell receptor beta chains were sequenced from one sample in a study of cytomegalovirus exposure and HLA in healthy donors (dated by TCRdb to about 2017). The library was produced with the immunoSEQ multiplex PCR assay. For the multiplex PCR, a mixture combining 60 forward primers for TCR Vbeta segments and 13 reverse primers for TCR Jbeta segments was used. TCRdb limited this immuneACCESS table to in-frame rearrangements with V and J called. A share of clones is missing; checked studies link under half to unresolved V genes, and the rest is unexplained. Here the sample has fewer than 90,000 clones; 70% to 80% occur a single time. In total, the top ten clones hold roughly 14% of the sample. Sequences were obtained from PBMCs. The source of these receptors is a woman between 40 and 55 years old in good health and CMV-seropositive.

The chain has TRBV11-2 and TRBJ2-7, with 9 bases that match TRBD1. This CDR3 is built from 15 residues. The trim removed 5 bases at V and 2 bases at J, leaving 7 bases unmatched. Germline lookup yields CDR1 SGHAT and CDR2 FQNNGV. The CDR3 loop is CASSPGQGRPYEQYF. CDR3 in DNA: TGTGCCAGCAGCCCGGGACAGGGTCGACCCTACGAGCAGTACTTC.

This clone was recorded only once. The CDR3 loop is CASSYLEASSYNEQFF. The CDR3 DNA sequence: TGCGCCAGCAGTTACTTAGAGGCCAGCTCCTACAATGAGCAGTTCTTC. The rearrangement joins TRBV5-1 to TRBJ2-1; D ambiguous. Trimming cost V 5 bases and J 0 bases, with 15 bases left between them. The germline V gene encodes CDR1 SGHRS and CDR2 YFSETQ. The CDR3 extends over 16 amino acids.

This rearrangement joins TRBV19 to TRBJ1-1; D remains ambiguous. The CDR3 spans 14 residues. CDR1 is LNHDA and CDR2 is SQIVND in the germline V gene (reference sequence). Trimming stripped 5 bases from V and 4 bases from J, with 14 bases between. This CDR3 reads CASSRVSRGTEAFF. CDR3 sequence (DNA): TGTGCCAGTAGTCGGGTCTCCCGGGGCACTGAAGCTTTCTTT.

The chain recombines TRBV7-6 with TRBJ1-1, with D possibly TRBD1 on 5 matching bases. Looked up from germline, CDR1 is SGHVS and CDR2 is FNYEAQ. The ends were cut back, 1 base at V and 7 bases at J, with 10 bases in the middle. This CDR3 has 13 amino acids. In nucleotides, the CDR3 is TGTGCCAGCAGCTTAGGGACGGACAATGAAGCTTTCTTT. Amino acid sequence: CASSLGTDNEAFF.

This rearrangement joins TRBV7-9 to TRBJ2-2; 8 nucleotides match TRBD1. Germline CDR1 reads SEHNR; CDR2 reads FQNEAQ (reference sequence). Trimming cost V 7 bases and J 4 bases; bases outside gene matches: 5. This CDR3 is 14 amino acids long. The CDR3 loop reads CASTGQGGTGELFF. CDR3 sequence (DNA): TGTGCCAGCACCGGACAGGGAGGCACCGGGGAGCTGTTTTTT.

This chain links TRBV28 with TRBJ1-5, with a weak D call TRBD1 (5 bases). This CDR3 comprises 17 residues. Trimming pared 2 bases from V and 0 bases from J, leaving 14 bases between. Germline V gene sequence: CDR1 MDHEN, CDR2 SYDVKM. The CDR3 here is CASSLLDSLYSNQPQHF. CDR3 in DNA: TGTGCCAGCAGTTTACTAGACAGCCTGTATAGCAATCAGCCCCAGCATTTT.

The V gene is TRBV5-1, the J gene TRBJ2-7, with 8 bases identical to TRBD2. V trimming: 0 bases; J trimming: 3 bases; junction bases outside the gene matches: 11. This CDR3 is 17 amino acids long. Germline V gives CDR1 SGHRS, CDR2 YFSETQ. For the CDR3, the DNA is TGCGCCAGCAGCTTGGAGAGGTCGGGAGGGACCCTCTACGAGCAGTACTTC. Translated: CASSLERSGGTLYEQYF.

This clone was seen a few times. The chain carries TRBV7-9 and TRBJ1-2, with 7 positions matching TRBD1. Germline trimming cut 5 bases from V and 4 bases from J; bases unmatched to any gene: 7. The CDR3 is made up of 14 amino acids. Germline V gives CDR1 SEHNR, CDR2 FQNEAQ (reference sequence). The CDR3 DNA follows: TGTGCCAGCAGCGCCGGGACAGCCGGCTATGGCTACACCTTC. Protein product: CASSAGTAGYGYTF.

The chain recombines TRBV7-2 with TRBJ2-1, with a weak D call TRBD1 (5 bases). Trimming shortened V by 8 bases and J by 5 bases, and 19 bases separated the two germline ends. The CDR3 loop spans 15 amino acids. Germline assignment: CDR1 SGHTA and CDR2 FQGNSA. The CDR3 reads CASCLKVGADNEQFF. The CDR3 DNA is TGTGCCAGCTGCCTGAAGGTTGGGGCGGACAATGAGCAGTTCTTC.

The V gene is TRBV4-3, the J gene TRBJ1-3; D may be TRBD1 (5 bases). The V end was cut by 3 bases, the J end by 3 bases, with 15 bases between. Germline V lookup: CDR1 LGHNA, CDR2 YSLEER. CDR3 length: 16 residues. CDR3 sequence (DNA): TGCGCCAGCAGCCAGGGGGGTTTAGTCTATGGAAACACCATATATTTT. Translating gives CASSQGGLVYGNTIYF.

The V gene is TRBV7-9, the J gene TRBJ1-1; D remains ambiguous. CDR3 length: 13 amino acids. Germline CDR1 and CDR2: SEHNR and FQNEAQ (reference sequence). V lost 6 bases and J 1 base, leaving 9 bases between the germline ends. The CDR3 region has the DNA TGTGCCAGCAGGAACACACCGAACACTGAAGCTTTCTTT. Translated: CASRNTPNTEAFF.

The chain couples TRBV5-1 to TRBJ2-7; D may be TRBD2 (5 bases). This CDR3 contains 18 residues. V lost 0 bases and J 0 bases, leaving 19 bases between the germline ends. The germline CDR1 and CDR2 sequences are SGHRS and YFSETQ. The CDR3 DNA reads as TGCGCCAGCAGCTTGGGATTAGCGTTAACTATAAGCTCCTACGAGCAGTACTTC. It translates to CASSLGLALTISSYEQYF. Supplemented by reference TRBV5-1 and TRBJ2-7, the full variable domain reads KAGVTQTPRYLIKTRGQQVTLSCSPISGHRSVSWYQQTPGQGLQFLFEYFSETQRNKGNFPGRFSGRQFSNSRSEMNVSTLELGDSALYLCASSLGLALTISSYEQYFGPGTRLTVT.

The J gene is TRBJ1-1, the V gene TRBV19; D not resolved. V shed 5 bases and J shed 1 base, with 11 bases lying between them. Germline CDR1 LNHDA, CDR2 SQIVND (reference sequence). The CDR3 is 14 amino acids. DNA of the CDR3: TGTGCCAGTAGTTTGGCGGTACCGAACACTGAAGCTTTCTTT. The encoded protein is CASSLAVPNTEAFF.

The genes are TRBV7-8 and TRBJ2-1, with 8 bases fitting TRBD2. The germline V gene has CDR1 SGHVS and CDR2 FQNEAQ. The V segment lost 8 bases and the J segment 8 bases; nucleotides outside the gene matches: 11. The CDR3 loop spans 14 amino acids. CDR3 coding DNA: TGTGCCAGCGTGGGCCAGCGGGGGACCCATGAGCAGTTCTTC. Amino acid sequence: CASVGQRGTHEQFF.

This chain connects TRBV5-1 to TRBJ2-2; no definite D call. Trimming removed 0 bases at V and 5 bases at J, with 5 bases between. Germline CDR1 is SGHRS and CDR2 is YFSETQ. This CDR3 has 13 amino acids. The CDR3 bases are TGCGCCAGCAGCTTGGACTGGACCGGGGAGCTGTTTTTT. Its protein product is CASSLDWTGELFF.

The chain employs TRBV28 and TRBJ2-7; 11 bases agree with TRBD2. Germline CDR1 is MDHEN and CDR2 is SYDVKM. Germline trimming cut 6 bases from V and 0 bases from J; bases unmatched to any gene: 7. The CDR3 contains 16 residues. CDR3 loop: CASRAGLAEISYEQYF. In DNA, the CDR3 is TGTGCCAGCAGGGCGGGACTAGCGGAGATCTCCTACGAGCAGTACTTC.

The DNA of the CDR3 is TGTGCCAGCAGCTTTGAACGGGAGGGGGATACGCAGTATTTT. This encodes CASSFEREGDTQYF. The chain has TRBV13 and TRBJ2-3, with 8 nucleotides matching TRBD2. The germline gives CDR1 PRHDT, CDR2 FYEKMQ (reference sequence). Trimming cost V 3 bases and J 6 bases; bases outside gene matches: 5. This CDR3 comprises 14 residues.

This clone occurred once. The chain has TRBV28 and TRBJ1-2; D not resolved. Trimming took off 4 bases at V and 8 bases at J, with 8 bases between the two ends. CDR1 and CDR2 from the germline V gene are MDHEN and SYDVKM. The CDR3 has 11 amino acids. This CDR3 is CASSSEGGYTF. The CDR3 DNA reads as TGTGCCAGCAGTTCAGAGGGCGGCTACACCTTC.